The entry that follows covers one TCR beta chain sequence. Terminally differentiated effector memory CD45RA+ cells were excluded by CCR7 positive selection of CD45RO-negative cells. Participating donors were healthy, HIV-negative adults free of recent acute infections or vaccinations. All the donors were Caucasian adults who lived in Nashville, Tennessee. The CDR3 consists of 15 residues. V gave up 6 bases and J gave up 2 bases; unmatched junction bases: 9. The germline V gene has CDR1 SEHNR and CDR2 FQNEAQ (reference sequence). The assay used deep level. Sequencing used immunoSEQ multiplex PCR; TCRdb keeps in-frame clones, though not all of them. The data hold 750,000 to 1,000,000 clones, with roughly 92% observed a single time. The sample belongs to a study of shared clonotypes between healthy human individuals.

The chain recombines TRBV7-9 with TRBJ2-7, with 8 bases fitting TRBD1. Sequenced sample: naive CD8+ T cells sorted from blood. This sequence was found in a young man in good health. The CDR3 DNA reads as TGTGCCAGCAGTCACGGGACAGGAGATACCTACGAGCAGTACTTC. It encodes CASSHGTGDTYEQYF.